Below are 12 T cell receptor beta chains sequenced from a single sample in a study of T cells in Graves' hyperthyroidism and ophthalmopathy. Amplified regions were TCR beta CDR3 sequences from RNA transcripts. The HTBI set primed first-round TCR CDR3 RT-PCR. TCRdb passed the multiplex PCR reads through MiXCR, listing each CDR3 protein once. Among approximately 600,000 distinct CDR3 sequences listed, more than 20% were seen once. The sequencing input was blood. The receptors here all came from a man in his thirties or forties with Graves' ophthalmopathy.

The chain links TRBV29-1 to TRBJ2-7; 9 bases line up with TRBD1. With V trimmed by 5 bases and J by 5 bases, 7 bases remained unmatched. The CDR3 totals 13 residues. CDR1 and CDR2 from the germline V gene are SQVTM and ANQGSEA. The CDR3 loop reads CSVTGTGKDEQYF. In DNA form, the CDR3 reads TGCAGCGTTACCGGGACAGGGAAGGACGAGCAGTACTTC.

This clonotype was seen a few times. This rearrangement joins TRBV2 to TRBJ2-2; TRBD2 matches 8 bases. V lost 7 bases and J lost 4; bases outside the gene matches: 8. In germline, CDR1 is SNHLY, CDR2 FYNNEI. CDR3 length: 15 amino acids. CDR3 loop: CASNGAGVGTGELFF. The CDR3 nucleotides read TGTGCCAGCAATGGAGCGGGAGTGGGCACCGGGGAGCTGTTTTTT. The full variable domain, in which reference TRBV2 and TRBJ2-2 provide the parts outside the CDR3, is EPEVTQTPSHQVTQMGQEVILRCVPISNHLYFYWYRQILGQKVEFLVSFYNNEISEKSEIFDDQFSVERPDGSNFTLKIRSTKLEDSAMYFCASNGAGVGTGELFFGEGSRLTVL.

The chain is built from TRBV6-2 or TRBV6-3 and TRBJ2-1; 10 bases line up with TRBD2. Germline V gene sequence: CDR1 MNHEY, CDR2 SVGEGT. The trim removed 0 bases at V and 6 bases at J, leaving 20 bases unmatched. There are 21 residues in the CDR3. The CDR3 protein is CASSYSTPEEREGRNGNEQFF. Here the CDR3 DNA reads TGTGCCAGCAGTTACTCGACCCCGGAGGAGCGGGAGGGCCGAAACGGCAATGAGCAGTTCTTC.

The J gene is TRBJ2-7, the V gene TRBV24-1, with D hard to call. CDR1 is KGHDR, CDR2 SFDVKD, per germline. The length of the CDR3 is 13 residues. Deletions cut 4 bases from V and 1 base from J, with 7 bases between. In DNA, the CDR3 is TGTGCCACCAGTGAGGCCGAATCCTACGAGCAGTACTTC. Its translation is CATSEAESYEQYF.

The V gene is TRBV4-3, the J gene TRBJ2-7; D assignment may be TRBD1 or TRBD2 (5 bases each). The CDR3 totals 20 residues. Germline assignment: CDR1 LGHNA and CDR2 YSLEER. V was shortened by 0 bases and J by 1 base, with 25 bases between the two germline ends. CDR3 bases: TGCGCCAGCAGCCAAGATTTTGCTCGAGGGGCGACACCCGTATCCTACGAGCAGTACTTC. It translates to CASSQDFARGATPVSYEQYF.

The chain recombines TRBV20-1 with TRBJ1-5; no reliable D call. Germline V gene sequence: CDR1 DFQATT, CDR2 SNEGSKA (reference sequence). The CDR3 spans 14 residues. With 6 bases removed from V and 2 bases from J, the gap between germline ends came to 14 bases. The CDR3 region is CSAENTGGNQPQHF. CDR3 bases: TGCAGTGCCGAAAACACCGGGGGCAATCAGCCCCAGCATTTT.

This rearrangement joins TRBV25-1 to TRBJ2-5; 8 bases agree with TRBD1. Germline loops: CDR1 MGHDK, CDR2 SYGVNS. The CDR3 covers 14 residues. Germline trimming cut 3 bases from V and 5 bases from J; bases unmatched to any gene: 5. The CDR3 loop is CASSDRTGPETQYF. DNA for the CDR3: TGTGCCAGCAGTGACCGGACAGGGCCGGAGACCCAGTACTTC.

In its sample, this clonotype was seen many times. J is TRBJ2-7 and V is TRBV30; D call uncertain. The CDR3 contains 14 residues. V dropped 3 bases and J dropped 0 bases, with 12 bases sitting between them. Looked up from germline, CDR1 is GTSNPN and CDR2 is SVGIG (reference sequence). This chain's CDR3 is CAWRRSPVSYEQYF. CDR3 bases: TGTGCCTGGAGAAGAAGTCCGGTCTCCTACGAGCAGTACTTC.

This clonotype was seen many times. The rearrangement uses TRBV28 and TRBJ1-1; the D is unclear. CDR1 and CDR2 (germline): MDHEN, SYDVKM. Trimming left V 5 bases short and J 6 bases short, with 10 bases between. The CDR3 totals 12 residues. CDR3 sequence (DNA): TGTGCCAGCAGTAAAGATTTACCTGAAGCTTTCTTT. Translating gives CASSKDLPEAFF.

The V call is TRBV6-1, the J call TRBJ1-5, with D unresolved. Trimming removed 7 bases from V and 5 bases from J, with 15 bases in between. Germline V gives CDR1 MNHNS, CDR2 SASEGT. The CDR3 has 14 amino acids. CDR3 DNA sequence: TGTGCCAGCAACATTAATTACAGTTATCAGCCCCAGCATTTT. Its translation is CASNINYSYQPQHF.

This clonotype came up many times. The chain has TRBV7-2 and TRBJ2-4; maybe TRBD2 (6 bases). The V and J ends lost 5 bases and 0 bases respectively, with 14 bases between them. The length of the CDR3 is 16 residues. The germline V gene has CDR1 SGHTA and CDR2 FQGNSA. CDR3 residues: CASSLTLGGAKNIQYF. CDR3 in DNA: TGTGCCAGCAGCCTCACACTCGGGGGAGCCAAAAACATTCAGTACTTC. Based on the CDR3 plus reference TRBV7-2 and TRBJ2-4, the full variable domain is GAGVSQSPSNKVTEKGKDVELRCDPISGHTALYWYRQSLGQGLEFLIYFQGNSAPDKSGLPSDRFSAERTGGSVSTLTIQRTQQEDSAVYLCASSLTLGGAKNIQYFGAGTRLSVL.

This clonotype was found a few times. This chain joins TRBV4-1 and TRBJ1-2; TRBD1 matches at 9 bases. Per the germline V gene, CDR1 is MGHRA and CDR2 is YSYEKL. This CDR3 has 15 residues. The trim removed 2 bases at V and 2 bases at J, leaving 3 bases unmatched. CDR3 DNA sequence: TGCGCCAGCAGCCAATACAGGGGGCTGAACTATGGCTACACCTTC. It yields the protein CASSQYRGLNYGYTF.